This T cell receptor (beta chain) was sequenced for a study of blood T cells in healthy people across ages. For the second PCR, which ran for 7 to 11 cycles, a sample-barcoded 5' primer and a J-beta primer mix were used. A template-switch adaptor with 12 random nucleotides tagged each cDNA molecule. TCRdb re-called the 5' RACE reads through MiXCR, storing one row per CDR3 protein. The sample comprises around 1,000,000 distinct CDR3 sequences, under 30% of which are singletons, and about 0.72% rests with the top ten. The V segment lost 6 bases and the J segment 4 bases; nucleotides outside the gene matches: 11. Germline CDR1 is SNHLY and CDR2 is FYNNEI. This CDR3 is 17 amino acids long. General observations from the study: TCR beta diversity per million T cells fell roughly linearly with age. Comparison with aged donors showed that long-lived donors had more naive CD4+ cells and higher diversity.

The study isolated at least 7 million PBMCs from each sample. There are a few counts of this clonotype. The antigen is unknown. These data were likewise used in another study, on T cells of mothers and their children.

The receptor's source is a girl aged 2 to 10 in good health. The V call is TRBV2, the J call TRBJ2-6, with 8 positions matching TRBD1. The sample consisted of blood. CDR3 sequence reads: CASRAPTGGRGANVLTF. CDR3 sequence (DNA): TGTGCCAGCAGGGCGCCAACAGGGGGGAGAGGGGCCAACGTCCTGACTTTC.